What follows are 18 T cell receptor beta chains derived from one specimen sequenced in a study of T and B cells in COVID-19 patients. Multiplex PCR with BIOMED2 TRB-A/B primer pools amplified TRB rearrangements. MiXCR was run by TCRdb on the multiplex PCR reads, yielding one entry per CDR3 protein. This table holds 4,000 to 4,500 distinct CDR3 sequences, roughly 24% found once. TRB was amplified from about 250-500 ng of blood genomic DNA. The sequencing sample was made of blood. The origin of the receptors is a human donor with active COVID-19.

This clonotype is labeled as medium-sized (0.01 to 0.1%). This sequence joins TRBV6-2 or TRBV6-3 and TRBJ1-5; possible D gene TRBD1, 6 bases. Germline V CDR1 and CDR2: MNHEY, SVGEGT. The CDR3 sequence is 16 residues long. V was cut by 6 bases and J by 2 bases, with 17 bases left in between. CDR3 sequence (DNA): TGTGCCAGCAGCCTGATGACAGGCTCGGGCAATCAGCCCCAGCATTTT. Translating it yields CASSLMTGSGNQPQHF.

By sample share, this clonotype is large (0.1 to 1%). CDR3 protein: CSVDAALGTDTQYF. The DNA of the CDR3 is TGCAGCGTTGACGCGGCCTTGGGCACAGATACGCAGTATTTT. The rearrangement joins TRBV29-1 to TRBJ2-3; D gene ambiguous. V dropped 3 bases and J dropped 1 base, with 11 bases sitting between them. CDR1 and CDR2 from the germline V gene are SQVTM and ANQGSEA. This CDR3 comprises 14 residues.

By sample fraction, this clonotype is medium-sized (0.01 to 0.1%). The chain employs TRBV12-3 or TRBV12-4 and TRBJ2-7, with 9 positions matching TRBD2. This CDR3 is built from 15 residues. Trimming at V came to 4 bases and at J to 3 bases, leaving 7 bases not matched to a gene. This chain's CDR3 is CASSSPTSGYYEQYF. The CDR3 DNA reads TGTGCCAGCAGTTCCCCGACTAGCGGTTACTACGAGCAGTACTTC.

The chain joins TRBV6-1 to TRBJ1-2, with 9 bases matching TRBD1. J lost 4 bases, V lost 3 bases, and 6 bases had no gene match. This CDR3 spans 15 amino acids. CDR1 is MNHNS and CDR2 is SASEGT in the germline V gene. The CDR3 region is CASSDGGQGGYGYTF. Written as DNA, the CDR3 is TGTGCCAGCAGTGATGGGGGACAGGGCGGCTATGGCTACACCTTC.

In this sample, this clonotype turned up once. The chain joins TRBV12-3 or TRBV12-4 to TRBJ2-5, with TRBD2 matching 10 bases. This CDR3 has 13 residues. With 7 bases clipped from V and 5 bases from J, the junction kept 4 bases outside the gene matches. CDR3 sequence (DNA): TGTGCCAGCACCCGTAGCGGGAGGGAGACCCAGTACTTC. Translating gives CASTRSGRETQYF.

This clonotype was counted a few times. The gene calls are TRBV6-2 or TRBV6-3 and TRBJ2-1, with unresolved D. CDR3 size: 13 residues. Germline CDR1 and CDR2: MNHEY and SVGEGT. As DNA, the CDR3 is TGTGTTTCCTCCCCAGCCAGCTACAATGAGCAGTTCTTC. It codes for CVSSPASYNEQFF.

By frequency in the sample, this clonotype is medium-sized (0.01 to 0.1%). The chain couples TRBV12-3 or TRBV12-4 to TRBJ2-5; 7 nucleotides align to TRBD1. CDR3 length: 15 amino acids. V lost 6 bases and J lost 2; bases outside the gene matches: 9. This CDR3 is CASSQGVSPQETQYF. DNA of the CDR3: TGTGCCAGCAGCCAGGGGGTAAGCCCTCAAGAGACCCAGTACTTC.

This clonotype is medium-sized in the sample. The genes are TRBV19 and TRBJ2-2; tentatively, D is TRBD2 (6 bases). The CDR3 is made up of 16 amino acids. Germline V gene sequence: CDR1 LNHDA, CDR2 SQIVND (reference sequence). Trimming took 5 bases from V and 1 from J, leaving 14 bases between them. The CDR3 DNA follows: TGTGCCAGTAGTCCCTTAGGGCGGGAGAACACCGGGGAGCTGTTTTTT. This translates into CASSPLGRENTGELFF.

V is TRBV14 and J is TRBJ2-1, with D hard to call. The CDR3 covers 13 residues. Germline V lookup: CDR1 SGHDN, CDR2 FVKESK. V was pared by 0 bases and J by 12 bases, with 12 bases between. CDR3 nucleotide sequence: TGTGCCAGCAGCCAAGAAAGTCGGACCCCGCAGTTCTTC. This translates into CASSQESRTPQFF.

V usage is TRBV12-3 or TRBV12-4 and J usage is TRBJ2-1, with 9 bases fitting TRBD1. V shed 6 bases, J shed 10 bases, and the junction held 7 bases outside the gene matches. The CDR3 has 13 amino acids. CDR3 sequence reads: CASSRGQGNEQFF. CDR3 nucleotides: TGTGCCAGCAGCAGGGGACAGGGAAACGAGCAGTTCTTC.

This clonotype is medium-sized. The chain has TRBV29-1 and TRBJ1-5; 11 positions agree with TRBD1. The germline V gene encodes CDR1 SQVTM and CDR2 ANQGSEA. This CDR3 contains 13 residues. V shed 6 bases and J 7 bases; nucleotides not matched to a gene: 5. The DNA of the CDR3 is TGCAGCGTGGGACAGGGGGGAATGCAGCCCCAGCATTTT. Protein product: CSVGQGGMQPQHF.

CDR3 amino acids: CASSLYQGTNTEAFF. CDR3 DNA: TGCGCCAGCAGCTTGTATCAGGGCACGAACACTGAAGCTTTCTTT. The chain uses TRBV5-1 and TRBJ1-1; TRBD1 is a possible D gene (5 bases). The CDR3 spans 15 residues. Germline V gene sequence: CDR1 SGHRS, CDR2 YFSETQ. The ends were cut back, 1 base at V and 1 base at J, with 11 bases in the middle.

This clonotype ranks as medium-sized (0.01 to 0.1%). V gene TRBV6-5 combines with J gene TRBJ1-2; 8 nucleotides line up with TRBD1. V lost 6 bases, J lost 4 bases, and 7 bases stayed unmatched. The CDR3 contains 14 residues. From germline, CDR1 is MNHEY and CDR2 SVGAGI. The CDR3 nucleotides are TGTGCCAGCAGGACGTCAGGGGGCACCTATGGCTACACCTTC. Its protein product is CASRTSGGTYGYTF.

This clonotype was observed a few times. V and J are TRBV5-1 and TRBJ2-4; 9 nucleotides match TRBD1. The CDR3 covers 21 residues. V dropped 0 bases and J dropped 4; count of bases not matched to a gene: 20. CDR1 SGHRS and CDR2 YFSETQ come from the germline V gene. The CDR3 nucleotides are TGCGCCAGCAGCTTGGAAGGTGGGACAGGGTTCTTAGAAGGTTATAAAAACATTCAGTACTTC. Translating it yields CASSLEGGTGFLEGYKNIQYF. The full variable domain, its missing parts supplied by reference TRBV5-1 and TRBJ2-4, is KAGVTQTPRYLIKTRGQQVTLSCSPISGHRSVSWYQQTPGQGLQFLFEYFSETQRNKGNFPGRFSGRQFSNSRSEMNVSTLELGDSALYLCASSLEGGTGFLEGYKNIQYFGAGTRLSVL.

This rearrangement joins TRBV5-1 to TRBJ2-2, with 7 bases lining up with TRBD1. The trim removed 7 bases at V and 5 bases at J, leaving 5 bases unmatched. The CDR3 runs to 13 residues. Germline lookup yields CDR1 SGHRS and CDR2 YFSETQ. The CDR3 sequence: CASQGQRTGELFF. The CDR3 DNA is TGCGCCAGCCAGGGACAGAGAACCGGGGAGCTGTTTTTT.

The J gene is TRBJ1-1, the V gene TRBV4-3; TRBD1 is a possible D gene (5 bases). V dropped 4 bases and J dropped 0 bases, with 21 bases sitting between them. Germline V gene data show CDR1 as LGHNA and CDR2 as YSLEER. The CDR3 spans 18 residues. CDR3 nucleotides: TGCGCCAGCAGCCCCTCGGGGCAGGGTTTCTCTCTGAACACTGAAGCTTTCTTT. Amino acids: CASSPSGQGFSLNTEAFF.

Judged by abundance, this clonotype is medium-sized (0.01 to 0.1%). The CDR3 spells CASSANRGRNEQFF. CDR3 DNA: TGTGCCAGCTCAGCAAACAGGGGTCGTAATGAGCAGTTCTTC. The chain links TRBV18 to TRBJ2-1, with 7 bases fitting TRBD1. Germline V gene data show CDR1 as KGHSH and CDR2 as LQKENI. After removal of 5 bases from V and 7 bases from J, the junction contained 8 bases not matched to a gene. The CDR3 consists of 14 residues.

This clonotype was recorded only once. The rearrangement links TRBV7-2 to TRBJ2-4; no clear D gene. Germline-derived CDR1 and CDR2 are SGHTA and FQGNSA. Trimming stripped 5 bases from V and 0 bases from J, with 14 bases between. The CDR3 spans 16 residues. The CDR3 is CASSPLWTGAKNIQYF. The CDR3 bases are TGTGCCAGCAGCCCTCTTTGGACCGGAGCCAAAAACATTCAGTACTTC. Variable domain in full (rest from reference TRBV7-2 and TRBJ2-4): GAGVSQSPSNKVTEKGKDVELRCDPISGHTALYWYRQSLGQGLEFLIYFQGNSAPDKSGLPSDRFSAERTGGSVSTLTIQRTQQEDSAVYLCASSPLWTGAKNIQYFGAGTRLSVL.